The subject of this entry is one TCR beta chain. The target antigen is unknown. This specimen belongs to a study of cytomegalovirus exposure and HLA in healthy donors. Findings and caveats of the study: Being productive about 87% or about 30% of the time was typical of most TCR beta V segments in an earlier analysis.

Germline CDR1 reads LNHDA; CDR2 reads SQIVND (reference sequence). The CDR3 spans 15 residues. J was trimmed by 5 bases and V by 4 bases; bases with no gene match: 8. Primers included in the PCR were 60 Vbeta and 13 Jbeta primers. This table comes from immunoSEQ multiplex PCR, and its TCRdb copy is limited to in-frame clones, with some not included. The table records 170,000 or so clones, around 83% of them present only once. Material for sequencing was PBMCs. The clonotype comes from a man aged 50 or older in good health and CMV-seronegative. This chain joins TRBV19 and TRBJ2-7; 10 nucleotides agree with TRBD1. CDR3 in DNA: TGTGCCAGTAGTACCCGGGACAGGGGCACCGACGAGCAGTACTTC. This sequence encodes CASSTRDRGTDEQYF. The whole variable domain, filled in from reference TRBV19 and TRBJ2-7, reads DGGITQSPKYLFRKEGQNVTLSCEQNLNHDAMYWYRQDPGQGLRLIYYSQIVNDFQKGDIAEGYSVSREKKESFPLTVTSAQKNPTAFYLCASSTRDRGTDEQYFGPGTRLTVT.